The present T cell receptor (beta chain) was sequenced within a study of blood T cells in healthy people across ages. Across the whole study: About one barcoded beta molecule was captured per two T cells (by template switching). The study, taken as a whole, reports: Comparison with aged donors showed that long-lived donors had more naive CD4+ cells and higher diversity. The diversity estimates, figures obtained from one million T cells, were considered underestimates.

J was trimmed by 4 bases and V by 0 bases; bases with no gene match: 11. The CDR3 consists of 17 residues. Per the germline V gene, CDR1 is LGHNA and CDR2 is YSLEER. Through a sample-barcoded 5' primer and a J-beta primer mix, a second PCR was run for about 6 to 11 cycles. Via MiXCR, TCRdb re-called the 5' RACE reads, giving one row per CDR3 protein. The sample records about 970,000 distinct CDR3 sequences, roughly 51% being singletons. Donors ranged from about 6 to 90 years old and were healthy Caucasians in Russia. Points on this clonotype: No antigen is known for it.

This clonotype was sampled from a woman aged 60 to 75 in good health. This sequence joins TRBV4-3 and TRBJ2-7, with TRBD2 matching over 8 bases. The sample comprised blood. The CDR3 DNA is TGCGCCAGCAGCCAAGATTACGGGGAAGCGGGAGATTACGAGCAGTACTTC. It translates to CASSQDYGEAGDYEQYF.